This T cell receptor (beta chain) appears in the sequencing data of a study of B cell selection in AIRE deficiency (dated by TCRdb to 2018 to 2020). About the study as a whole: TCRbeta repertoires of sorted blood CD4+ conventional T cells and regulatory T cells were compared between AIRE-deficient patients and healthy controls. The TCR-sequenced cohort comprised roughly five AIRE-deficient APECED patients and roughly five healthy control donors. General study outcomes and caveats: Tconv and Treg cells from AIRE-deficient patients showed TCRBV gene usage, CDR3 length and TCR diversity similar to those of healthy donors. Shared Treg sequences had shorter CDR3s, which reflects a bias toward rearrangements containing few non-templated nucleotide insertions. Only TCRbeta chains were sequenced, and 35% to 45% of the Treg sequences shared among healthy donors were also detected in healthy Tconv cells, possibly owing to differing TCRalpha chains. Around 31% of the Treg TCRbeta sequences shared among healthy donors turned up in patient Tconv cells, suggesting that Treg-biased clones are diverted into the Tconv compartment. Among around 3,700 shared Treg TCRbeta sequences, about 31% were found to be shared only among healthy donors and around 10% only among patients, suggesting that Treg selection is less efficient in the absence of AIRE.

The V and J ends are trimmed by 6 bases and 5 bases, leaving 17 bases between them. The CDR3 numbers 15 residues from cysteine through phenylalanine. CDR3 DNA only is kept here, 45 bases in frame from base 1. The germline V gene gives CDR1 as MNHEY and CDR2 as SVGAGI. This clone was seen just once. The antigen this receptor binds is unknown. The input lacks base qualities; no much larger clone sits a single base away. The immunoSEQ platform was used to sequence the TCRbeta chain. The published analysis was carried out like this. Pooled Treg repertoires yielded approximately 56,000 distinct TCRbeta sequences from patients and around 9.6x10^4 from healthy donors. Treg TCRbeta sequences found in two or more individuals were defined as public, and these public Treg TCRbeta sequences were then searched for in Tconv repertoires. To test for differences between groups, Mann-Whitney U tests with Bonferroni-Dunn correction were run in GraphPad Prism 7.03. TCRdb took this table from immuneACCESS and kept in-frame rearrangements with V and J called. Such tables lack part of the clones; where checked against another copy, unresolved V genes explain under half of the gap, and the rest is unexplained. V, J and clone size derive from that table, while D and trimming were established from the DNA sequence. This sample comprises 5,000 or so clones, around 87% of them detected only once. The leading ten clones occupy about 2.5% of the sample.

Regulatory T cells were sorted as cells that were CD4+CD25hiCD127low/negative. AIRE-deficient patients had APECED syndrome. Tconv and Treg cells for TCRbeta sequencing were sorted on a FACSAria flow cytometer. Sorted cells were collected in 5-ml round-bottom polystyrene tubes, and dry cell pellets were stored frozen at -80 degrees C prior to sequencing. Rearrangement joined TRBV6-5 to TRBJ2-1; the D region possibly corresponds to TRBD2 (5 bases align). This TCR derives from a human donor with AIRE deficiency. The material sequenced was Tregs sorted from PBMCs. CDR3 protein: CASSSRRGNHNEQFF. The DNA sequence is given as TGTGCCAGCAGCTCCCGACGGGGAAATCACAATGAGCAGTTCTTC.